Following are 26 T cell receptor beta chains from one sample sequenced in a study of molecular identifiers for immune sequencing clone quantification. A single record per CDR3 protein comes from TCRdb applying MiXCR to the PCR reads. The table shows about 320,000 distinct CDR3 sequences, with 24% occurring only once. The sequenced sample consisted of naive CD8+ T cells from blood, with Jurkat cell RNA spiked in. As for subset: FACS-sorted CD8+CD4-CCR7+CD45RA+ naive T cells. These TCRs come from a human donor in good health. Some libraries in this study had Jurkat cell RNA spiked in.

Of note for this clonotype: A much larger clonotype is one base distant, so this may be a read error. This chain links TRBV4-3 with TRBJ2-7; 9 positions match TRBD1. There are 16 residues in the CDR3. Germline CDR1 is LGHNA and CDR2 is YSLEER. With 1 base clipped from V and 6 bases from J, the junction kept 10 bases outside the gene matches. CDR3 amino acids: CASSQAWTGVTCEQYF. The CDR3 region has the DNA TGCGCCAGCAGCCAAGCCTGGACAGGGGTAACCTGCGAGCAGTACTTC.

V gene TRBV4-3 combines with J gene TRBJ2-7; D is undetermined. The V end lost 0 bases, the J end lost 2 bases, and 11 bases lay between the germline ends. CDR3 size: 15 residues. Germline CDR1 LGHNA, CDR2 YSLEER. The CDR3 DNA reads as TGCGCCAGCAGCCAAGACCGAAAAGGGCCCTACGAGCAGTACTTC. Translating gives CASSQDRKGPYEQYF.

As regards this clonotype: This may arise from a read error, as a much more abundant clone is one base away. This chain joins TRBV12-3 or TRBV12-4 and TRBJ1-3; D is undetermined. The CDR3 length is 14 residues. The CDR3 spells CASSFGPAGNSIYF. The DNA for the CDR3 is TGTGCCAGCAGTTTTGGCCCAGCTGGAAACTCCATATATTTT.

Note on this clonotype: A junction boundary mismatches the germline segment, possibly from a read error. The CDR3 loop reads CAGSLEAGNTIYF. The CDR3 coding sequence is TGTGCCGGCAGCTTAGAGGCTGGAAACACCATATATTTT. The chain joins TRBV7-9 to TRBJ1-3, with D unresolved. There are 13 residues in the CDR3. Per the germline V gene, CDR1 is SEHNR and CDR2 is FQNEAQ (reference sequence).

This clonotype was counted many times. This chain uses TRBV28 with TRBJ2-7; D is undetermined. V lost 5 bases and J 0 bases, leaving 20 bases between the germline ends. The CDR3 loop spans 17 amino acids. Looked up from germline, CDR1 is MDHEN and CDR2 is SYDVKM. The CDR3 DNA sequence: TGTGCCAGCAGTAGACGGCGGCTCGTTATGGACTCCTACGAGCAGTACTTC. Its protein is CASSRRRLVMDSYEQYF.

This clonotype was counted at least ten times. The chain has TRBV20-1 and TRBJ1-5; D not resolved. The CDR3 has 16 residues. V lost 3 bases and J lost 6, with 21 bases in between. Germline V lookup: CDR1 DFQATT, CDR2 SNEGSKA (reference sequence). The CDR3 loop is CSASVPGDITPQPQHF. CDR3 DNA sequence: TGCAGTGCTAGCGTTCCCGGAGACATTACACCTCAGCCCCAGCATTTT.

To note about this clonotype: Because it lacks the conserved phenylalanine or tryptophan at the end, this CDR3 is likely a read error. V and J are TRBV27 and TRBJ2-7; D is ambiguous. This CDR3 spans 10 amino acids. Per germline, CDR1 MNHEY and CDR2 SMNVEV (reference sequence). V lost 6 bases and J lost 4, with 4 bases in between. Here the CDR3 reads CASRRYEQYL. CDR3 DNA: TGTGCCAGCAGGCGTTACGAGCAGTACCTC.

This clonotype was counted many times. The genes are TRBV7-6 and TRBJ1-1; D remains unclear. CDR3 length: 13 amino acids. Germline CDR1 is SGHVS and CDR2 is FNYEAQ. The V gene lost 7 bases and the J gene lost 4 bases, with 13 bases spanning the gap. The CDR3 protein is CASTPTVSTEAFF. The DNA of the CDR3 is TGTGCCAGCACTCCCACGGTGTCCACTGAAGCTTTCTTT.

The chain has TRBV12-3 or TRBV12-4 and TRBJ2-7, with D tentatively TRBD2 (6 bases). V lost 6 bases and J 3 bases, leaving 15 bases between the germline ends. The CDR3 contains 14 residues. Here the CDR3 DNA reads TGTGCCAGCAGCCTAAGCGGGTTACACTACGAGCAGTACTTC. It encodes CASSLSGLHYEQYF.

This clonotype turned up a few times. The chain uses TRBV21-1 and TRBJ2-6; the table names TRBD1, a call not compared with the DNA. TRBV21-1 has pseudogene status. The CDR3 is 19 residues long. The CDR3 DNA sequence: TGTGCCAGCAGCAAAGAGGGGGACGTCGGAGTCTCTGGGGCCAACGTCCTGACTTTC. This sequence encodes CASSKEGDVGVSGANVLTF.

V usage is TRBV15 and J usage is TRBJ2-1; TRBD2 matches 9 bases. Unmatched junction bases numbered 4, after V lost 6 bases and J lost 4 bases. Germline values: CDR1 LNHNV, CDR2 YYDKDF (reference sequence). The CDR3 has 14 amino acids. The chain's CDR3 is CATSRTSGYNEQFF. CDR3 nucleotide sequence: TGTGCCACCAGTCGCACTAGCGGGTACAATGAGCAGTTCTTC.

This clonotype came up a few times. The chain has TRBV7-2 and TRBJ2-3; 11 nucleotides match TRBD1. V lost 3 bases to trimming and J lost 5 bases; unmatched junction nucleotides: 4. Germline CDR1 is SGHTA and CDR2 is FQGNSA. The CDR3 has 15 residues. The CDR3 sequence is CASSFRTGGVDTQYF. The CDR3 DNA reads as TGTGCCAGCAGCTTTCGGACAGGGGGCGTAGATACGCAGTATTTT.

The V and J genes are TRBV7-6 and TRBJ2-7; TRBD2 agrees at 9 bases. CDR1 is SGHVS, CDR2 FNYEAQ, per germline. With V trimmed by 3 bases and J by 4 bases, 10 bases remained unmatched. CDR3 length: 16 amino acids. Here the CDR3 DNA reads TGTGCCAGCAGCTTCGGAAGTGTTAGCGGGAGTTACGAGCAGTACTTC. This translates into CASSFGSVSGSYEQYF.

This clonotype showed up many times. This chain uses TRBV6-5 with TRBJ2-1; 16 bases are shared with TRBD2. Per germline, CDR1 MNHEY and CDR2 SVGAGI. The V gene end was trimmed by 4 bases and the J gene end by 7 bases; junction bases not matched to a gene: 4. The CDR3 has 16 residues. This chain's CDR3 is CASSWGLAGGYNEQFF. The CDR3 DNA reads TGTGCCAGCAGTTGGGGACTAGCGGGAGGGTATAATGAGCAGTTCTTC.

This clonotype has at least ten counts. The V and J genes are TRBV13 and TRBJ1-5; D is ambiguous. The CDR3 sequence is 12 residues long. Germline V CDR1 and CDR2: PRHDT, FYEKMQ (reference sequence). V was shortened by 4 bases and J by 4 bases, with 5 bases between the two germline ends. CDR3 sequence: CASSSTNQPQHF. The CDR3 DNA reads TGTGCCAGCAGCTCCACTAATCAGCCCCAGCATTTT.

This clonotype was observed a handful of times. V usage is TRBV12-3 or TRBV12-4 and J usage is TRBJ2-7, with TRBD1 matching over 10 bases. V lost 2 bases, J lost 7 bases, and 8 bases stayed unmatched. This CDR3 is built from 15 residues. The CDR3 DNA follows: TGTGCCAGCAGTTTATCGGGACAGGGGTTTGGGGAGCAGTACTTC. This sequence encodes CASSLSGQGFGEQYF.

The sample holds many counts of this clonotype. The gene calls are TRBV7-9 and TRBJ1-2; D gene ambiguous. The germline V gene encodes CDR1 SEHNR and CDR2 FQNEAQ (reference sequence). The V gene lost 0 bases and the J gene lost 3 bases, with 5 bases spanning the gap. This CDR3 comprises 13 residues. The CDR3 DNA is TGTGCCAGCAGCTTAGCGGTAGACTATGGCTACACCTTC. It yields the protein CASSLAVDYGYTF.

The sample holds a few counts of this clonotype. The CDR3, as DNA: TGTGCCAGCAGTTATAGCGGGGGGGGGCCAGATACGCAGTATTTT. This gives the protein CASSYSGGGPDTQYF. The V call is TRBV6-2 or TRBV6-3, the J call TRBJ2-3; the match to TRBD2 covers 11 bases. The CDR3 is 15 residues long. With V trimmed by 3 bases and J by 4 bases, 3 bases remained unmatched. Germline CDR1 is MNHEY and CDR2 is SVGEGT.

This clonotype was found a few times. The chain has TRBV4-1 and TRBJ2-7, with D possibly TRBD1 on 5 matching bases. V lost 0 bases to trimming and J lost 2 bases, with 11 bases between them. The CDR3 runs 15 residues. Germline V gene data show CDR1 as MGHRA and CDR2 as YSYEKL. The CDR3 DNA sequence: TGCGCCAGCAGCCAAGAGCACCAGGGTACCTACGAGCAGTACTTC. This translates into CASSQEHQGTYEQYF.

The chain links TRBV29-1 to TRBJ2-1, with 9 positions matching TRBD2. V lost 7 bases, J lost 4 bases, and 8 bases stayed unmatched. The CDR3 spans 14 residues. CDR1 and CDR2 (germline): SQVTM, ANQGSEA. CDR3: CSAVAGVGYNEQFF. Written as DNA, the CDR3 is TGCAGCGCCGTAGCGGGAGTAGGTTACAATGAGCAGTTCTTC.

The chain carries TRBV7-6 and TRBJ2-5; 8 bases line up with TRBD2. The CDR3 extends over 18 amino acids. V trimming: 6 bases; J trimming: 0 bases; junction bases outside the gene matches: 15. Germline-derived CDR1 and CDR2 are SGHVS and FNYEAQ. DNA of the CDR3: TGTGCCAGCAGTCGAAACAACGGGGGGGACCGCTACCAAGAGACCCAGTACTTC. This codes for CASSRNNGGDRYQETQYF.

Many counts were recorded for this clonotype. The V gene is TRBV29-1, the J gene TRBJ2-3, with D uncertain. Germline lookup yields CDR1 SQVTM and CDR2 ANQGSEA. The CDR3 extends over 11 amino acids. Trimming removed 0 bases from V and 8 bases from J, with 6 bases in between. The CDR3 region has the DNA TGCAGCGTTGAAGATCTGGGTACGCAGTATTTT. Amino acids: CSVEDLGTQYF.

The chain carries TRBV6-5 and TRBJ2-7; TRBD1 agrees at 7 bases. The V and J ends lost 8 bases and 3 bases, in that order; junction bases with no gene match: 7. The CDR3 runs 13 residues. The germline gives CDR1 MNHEY, CDR2 SVGAGI. CDR3 sequence: CASGPGQNYEQYF. CDR3 sequence (DNA): TGTGCCAGCGGACCGGGACAGAACTACGAGCAGTACTTC.

To note about this clonotype: This may come from a read error, since a much larger clone is one base off. The chain has TRBV4-3 and TRBJ2-3; D might be TRBD2 (5 bases). The CDR3 contains 13 residues. Germline V gene lookup returns CDR1 LGHNA and CDR2 YSLEER. Trimming took 4 bases from V and 4 from J, leaving 9 bases between them. CDR3 protein: CASSPSSSDTQYF. CDR3 in DNA: TGCGCCAGCAGCCCATCTAGCTCAGATACGCAGTATTTT.

The table lists this clonotype with a few counts. This rearrangement joins TRBV28 to TRBJ2-3; 10 bases match TRBD2. V shed 5 bases, J shed 6 bases, and the junction held 11 bases outside the gene matches. Germline V CDR1 and CDR2: MDHEN, SYDVKM. CDR3 length: 16 residues. CDR3 region: CASSPLAGEDMDTQYF. The CDR3 nucleotides read TGTGCCAGCAGTCCCCTAGCGGGGGAGGACATGGATACGCAGTATTTT.

This clonotype was observed at least ten times. The CDR3 loop reads CASSPSGGGNQPQHF. The DNA of the CDR3 is TGCGCCAGCAGCCCGAGTGGAGGCGGAAATCAGCCCCAGCATTTT. The chain couples TRBV5-1 to TRBJ1-5; no clear D gene. This CDR3 is 15 amino acids long. V was pared by 4 bases and J by 4 bases, with 15 bases between. Germline CDR1 SGHRS, CDR2 YFSETQ.